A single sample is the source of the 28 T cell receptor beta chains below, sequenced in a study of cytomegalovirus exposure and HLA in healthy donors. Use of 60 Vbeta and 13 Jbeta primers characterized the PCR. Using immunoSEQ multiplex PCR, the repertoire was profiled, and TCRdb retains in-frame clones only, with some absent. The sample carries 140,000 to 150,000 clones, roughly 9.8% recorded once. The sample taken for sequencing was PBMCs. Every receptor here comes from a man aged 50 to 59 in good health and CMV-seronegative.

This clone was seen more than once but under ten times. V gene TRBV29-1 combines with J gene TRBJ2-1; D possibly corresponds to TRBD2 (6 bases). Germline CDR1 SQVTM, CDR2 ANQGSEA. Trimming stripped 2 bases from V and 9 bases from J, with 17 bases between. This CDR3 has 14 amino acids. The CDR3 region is CSVERLAEYGEQFF. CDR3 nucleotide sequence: TGCAGCGTTGAAAGGTTAGCGGAATACGGTGAGCAGTTCTTC.

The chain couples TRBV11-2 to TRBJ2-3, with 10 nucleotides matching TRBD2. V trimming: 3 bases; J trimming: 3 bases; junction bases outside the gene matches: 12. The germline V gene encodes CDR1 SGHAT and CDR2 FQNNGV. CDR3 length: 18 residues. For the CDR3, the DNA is TGTGCCAGCAGCTTTCCTAGCGGGGGAAGTGCCTGGACAGATACGCAGTATTTT. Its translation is CASSFPSGGSAWTDTQYF.

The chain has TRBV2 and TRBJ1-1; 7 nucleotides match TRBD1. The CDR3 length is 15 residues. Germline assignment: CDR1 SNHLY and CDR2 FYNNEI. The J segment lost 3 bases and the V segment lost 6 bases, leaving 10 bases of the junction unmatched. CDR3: CASRRMSGGDTEAFF. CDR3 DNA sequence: TGTGCCAGCAGGAGAATGTCAGGGGGTGACACTGAAGCTTTCTTT. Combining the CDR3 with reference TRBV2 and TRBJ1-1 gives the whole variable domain EPEVTQTPSHQVTQMGQEVILRCVPISNHLYFYWYRQILGQKVEFLVSFYNNEISEKSEIFDDQFSVERPDGSNFTLKIRSTKLEDSAMYFCASRRMSGGDTEAFFGQGTRLTVV.

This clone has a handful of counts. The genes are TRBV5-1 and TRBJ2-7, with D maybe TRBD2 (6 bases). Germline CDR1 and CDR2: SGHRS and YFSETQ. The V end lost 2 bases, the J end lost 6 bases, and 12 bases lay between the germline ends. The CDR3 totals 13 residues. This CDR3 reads CASSLTLAGEQYF. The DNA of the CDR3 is TGCGCCAGCAGCTTAACACTAGCAGGCGAGCAGTACTTC.

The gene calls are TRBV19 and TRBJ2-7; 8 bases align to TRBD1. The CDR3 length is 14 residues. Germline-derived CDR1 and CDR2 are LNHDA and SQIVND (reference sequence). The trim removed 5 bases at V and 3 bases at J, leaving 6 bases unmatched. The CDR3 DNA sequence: TGTGCCAGTAGTGGACAGGGTTGGGGCTACGAGCAGTACTTC. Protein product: CASSGQGWGYEQYF.

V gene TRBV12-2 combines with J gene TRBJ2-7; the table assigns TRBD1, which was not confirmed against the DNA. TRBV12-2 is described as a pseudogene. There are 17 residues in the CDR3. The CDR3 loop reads CASRLGGGRGRKYEQYF. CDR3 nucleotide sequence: TGTGCAAGTCGCTTAGGGGGGGGCAGGGGGCGCAAGTACGAGCAGTACTTC.

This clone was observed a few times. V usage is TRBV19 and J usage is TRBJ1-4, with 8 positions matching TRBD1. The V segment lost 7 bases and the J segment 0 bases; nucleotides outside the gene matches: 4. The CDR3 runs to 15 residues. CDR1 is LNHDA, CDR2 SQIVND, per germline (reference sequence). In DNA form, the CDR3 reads TGTGCCAGTACCGGACAGGGCCCAACTAATGAAAAACTGTTTTTT. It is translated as CASTGQGPTNEKLFF.

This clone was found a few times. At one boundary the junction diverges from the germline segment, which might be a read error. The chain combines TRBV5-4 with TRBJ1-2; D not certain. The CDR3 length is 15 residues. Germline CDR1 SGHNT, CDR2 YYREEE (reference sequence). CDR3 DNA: TGTGCCGGCAGCTTGGCCTACCCGGGGTTCTATGGCTACACCTTC. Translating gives CAGSLAYPGFYGYTF. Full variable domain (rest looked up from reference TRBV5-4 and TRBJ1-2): ETGVTQSPTHLIKTRGQQVTLRCSSQSGHNTVSWYQQALGQGPQFIFQYYREEENGRGNFPPRFSGLQFPNYSSELNVNALELDDSALYLCAGSLAYPGFYGYTFGSGTRLTVV.

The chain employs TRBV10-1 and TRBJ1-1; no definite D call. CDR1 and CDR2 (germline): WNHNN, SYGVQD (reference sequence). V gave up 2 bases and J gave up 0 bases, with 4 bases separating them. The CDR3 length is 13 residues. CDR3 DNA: TGCGCCAGCAGTGAGACGGTGAACACTGAAGCTTTCTTT. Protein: CASSETVNTEAFF.

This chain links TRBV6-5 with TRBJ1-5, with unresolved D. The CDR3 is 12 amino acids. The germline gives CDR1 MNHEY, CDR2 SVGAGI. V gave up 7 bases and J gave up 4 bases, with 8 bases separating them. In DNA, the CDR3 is TGTGCCAGCACCAACGGGAATCAGCCCCAGCATTTT. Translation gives CASTNGNQPQHF.

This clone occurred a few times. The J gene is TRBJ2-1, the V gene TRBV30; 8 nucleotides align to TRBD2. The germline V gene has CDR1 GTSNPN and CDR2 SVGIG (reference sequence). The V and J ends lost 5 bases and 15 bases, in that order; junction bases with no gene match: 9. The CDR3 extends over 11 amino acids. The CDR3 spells CAWRTGTSGFF. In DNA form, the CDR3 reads TGTGCCTGGCGAACCGGGACTAGTGGGTTCTTC. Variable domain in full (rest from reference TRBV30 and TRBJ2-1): SQTIHQWPATLVQPVGSPLSLECTVEGTSNPNLYWYRQAAGRGLQLLFYSVGIGQISSEVPQNLSASRPQDRQFILSSKKLLLSDSGFYLCAWRTGTSGFFGPGTRLTVL.

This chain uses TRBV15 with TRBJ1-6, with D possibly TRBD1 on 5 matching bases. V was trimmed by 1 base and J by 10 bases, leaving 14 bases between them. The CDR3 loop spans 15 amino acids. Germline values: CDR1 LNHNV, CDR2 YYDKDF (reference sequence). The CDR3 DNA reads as TGTGCCACCAGCAGAGGAGGCAGGGAAGACTCACCCCTCCACTTT. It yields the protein CATSRGGREDSPLHF.

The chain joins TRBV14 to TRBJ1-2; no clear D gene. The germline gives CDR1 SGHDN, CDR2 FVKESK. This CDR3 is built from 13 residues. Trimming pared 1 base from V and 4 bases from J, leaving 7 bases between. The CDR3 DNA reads TGTGCCAGCAGCCAAGTCCCAGTCTATGGCTACACCTTC. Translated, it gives CASSQVPVYGYTF.

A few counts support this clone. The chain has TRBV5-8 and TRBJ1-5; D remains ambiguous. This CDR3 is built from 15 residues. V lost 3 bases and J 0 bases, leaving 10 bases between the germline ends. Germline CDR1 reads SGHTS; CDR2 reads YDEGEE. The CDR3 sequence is CASSYWTDSNQPQHF. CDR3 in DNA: TGTGCCAGCAGCTACTGGACTGATAGCAATCAGCCCCAGCATTTT.

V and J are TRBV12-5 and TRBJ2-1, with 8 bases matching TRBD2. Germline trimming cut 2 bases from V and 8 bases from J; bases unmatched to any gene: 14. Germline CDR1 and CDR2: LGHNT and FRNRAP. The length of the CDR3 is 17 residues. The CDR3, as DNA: TGTGCTAGTGGTTTGCCTGATGATAGCGGGAATAAGGATGAGCAGTTCTTC. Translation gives CASGLPDDSGNKDEQFF.

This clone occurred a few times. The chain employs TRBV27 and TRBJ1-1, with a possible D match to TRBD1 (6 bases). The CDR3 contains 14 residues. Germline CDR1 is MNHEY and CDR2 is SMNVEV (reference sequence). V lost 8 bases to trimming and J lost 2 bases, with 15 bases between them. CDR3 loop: CASRPTGRNTEAFF. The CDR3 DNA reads TGTGCCAGCCGCCCCACAGGGCGAAACACTGAAGCTTTCTTT.

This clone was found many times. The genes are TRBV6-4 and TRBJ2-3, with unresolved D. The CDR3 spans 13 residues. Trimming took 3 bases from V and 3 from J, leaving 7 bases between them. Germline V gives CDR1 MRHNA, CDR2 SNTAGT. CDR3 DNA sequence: TGTGCCAGCAGTGAGAAAGAGACAGATACGCAGTATTTT. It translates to CASSEKETDTQYF.

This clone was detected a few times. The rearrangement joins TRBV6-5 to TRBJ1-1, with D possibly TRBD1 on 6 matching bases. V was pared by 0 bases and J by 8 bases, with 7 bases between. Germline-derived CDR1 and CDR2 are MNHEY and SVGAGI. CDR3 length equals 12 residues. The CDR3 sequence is CASSYSRGEAFF. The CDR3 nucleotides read TGTGCCAGCAGTTACTCCAGGGGCGAAGCTTTCTTT.

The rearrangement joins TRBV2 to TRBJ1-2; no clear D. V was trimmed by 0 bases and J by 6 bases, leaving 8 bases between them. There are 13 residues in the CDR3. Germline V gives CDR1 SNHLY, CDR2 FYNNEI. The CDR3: CASSEAGRDGYTF. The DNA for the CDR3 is TGTGCCAGCAGTGAAGCCGGGAGGGATGGCTACACCTTC.

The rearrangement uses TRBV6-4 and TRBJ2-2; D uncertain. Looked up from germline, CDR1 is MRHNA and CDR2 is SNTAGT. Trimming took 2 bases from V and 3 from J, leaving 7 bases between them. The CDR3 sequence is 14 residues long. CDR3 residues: CASSDELDTGELFF. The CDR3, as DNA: TGTGCCAGCAGTGACGAACTTGACACCGGGGAGCTGTTTTTT.

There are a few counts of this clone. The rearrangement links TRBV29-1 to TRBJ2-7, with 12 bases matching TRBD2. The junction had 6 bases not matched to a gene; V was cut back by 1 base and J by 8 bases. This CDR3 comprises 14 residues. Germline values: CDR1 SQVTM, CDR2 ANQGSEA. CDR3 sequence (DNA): TGCAGCGTTGAAGGGACTAGCGGGACCCCTAAGCAGTACTTC. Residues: CSVEGTSGTPKQYF.

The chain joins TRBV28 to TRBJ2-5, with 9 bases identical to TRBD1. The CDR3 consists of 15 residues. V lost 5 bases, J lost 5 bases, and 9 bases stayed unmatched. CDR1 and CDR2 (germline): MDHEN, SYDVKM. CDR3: CASSPIGQGSETQYF. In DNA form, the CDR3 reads TGTGCCAGCAGTCCTATCGGACAGGGGTCCGAGACCCAGTACTTC. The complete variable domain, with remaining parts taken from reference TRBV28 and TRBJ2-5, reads DVKVTQSSRYLVKRTGEKVFLECVQDMDHENMFWYRQDPGLGLRLIYFSYDVKMKEKGDIPEGYSVSREKKERFSLILESASTNQTSMYLCASSPIGQGSETQYFGPGTRLLVL.

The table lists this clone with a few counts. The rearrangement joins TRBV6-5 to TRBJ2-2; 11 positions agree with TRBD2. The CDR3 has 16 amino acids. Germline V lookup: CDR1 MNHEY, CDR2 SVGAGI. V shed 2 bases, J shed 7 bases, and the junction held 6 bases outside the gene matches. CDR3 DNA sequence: TGTGCCAGCAGTTACAGTAGCGGGGGGGCTGACGGGGAGCTGTTTTTT. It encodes CASSYSSGGADGELFF.

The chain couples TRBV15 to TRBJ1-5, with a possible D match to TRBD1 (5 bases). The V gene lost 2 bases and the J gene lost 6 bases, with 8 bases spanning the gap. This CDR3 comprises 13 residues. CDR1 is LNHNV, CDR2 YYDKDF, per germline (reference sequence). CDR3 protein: CATSRQGGQPQHF. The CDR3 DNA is TGTGCCACCAGCAGACAGGGCGGTCAGCCCCAGCATTTT.

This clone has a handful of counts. Here the CDR3 DNA reads TGTGCCAGCAGTTACACTGGCGGGGACAGGGGCACTGAAGCTTTCTTT. Its translation: CASSYTGGDRGTEAFF. The chain couples TRBV6-5 to TRBJ1-1; 10 nucleotides agree with TRBD1. CDR1 MNHEY and CDR2 SVGAGI come from the germline V gene. J was trimmed by 4 bases and V by 2 bases; bases with no gene match: 7. There are 16 residues in the CDR3.

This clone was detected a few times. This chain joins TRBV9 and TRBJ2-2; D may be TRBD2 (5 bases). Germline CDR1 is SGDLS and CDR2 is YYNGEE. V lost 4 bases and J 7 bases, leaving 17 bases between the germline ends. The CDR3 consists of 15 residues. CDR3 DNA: TGTGCCAGCAGCCCTAGAGGGCTCCCCGACGGGGAGCTGTTTTTT. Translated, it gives CASSPRGLPDGELFF.

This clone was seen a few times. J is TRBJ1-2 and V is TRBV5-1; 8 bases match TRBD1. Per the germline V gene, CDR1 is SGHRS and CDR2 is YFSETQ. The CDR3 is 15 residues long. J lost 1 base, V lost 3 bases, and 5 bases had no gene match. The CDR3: CASSSGQGDNYGYTF. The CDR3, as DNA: TGCGCCAGCAGCTCCGGACAGGGTGATAACTATGGCTACACCTTC.

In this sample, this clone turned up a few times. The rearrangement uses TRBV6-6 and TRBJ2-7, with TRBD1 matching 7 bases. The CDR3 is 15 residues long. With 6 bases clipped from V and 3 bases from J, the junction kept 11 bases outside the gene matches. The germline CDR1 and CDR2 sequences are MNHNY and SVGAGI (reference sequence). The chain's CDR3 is CASRAARQGVYEQYF. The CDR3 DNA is TGTGCCAGCAGGGCGGCTAGACAGGGTGTCTACGAGCAGTACTTC.